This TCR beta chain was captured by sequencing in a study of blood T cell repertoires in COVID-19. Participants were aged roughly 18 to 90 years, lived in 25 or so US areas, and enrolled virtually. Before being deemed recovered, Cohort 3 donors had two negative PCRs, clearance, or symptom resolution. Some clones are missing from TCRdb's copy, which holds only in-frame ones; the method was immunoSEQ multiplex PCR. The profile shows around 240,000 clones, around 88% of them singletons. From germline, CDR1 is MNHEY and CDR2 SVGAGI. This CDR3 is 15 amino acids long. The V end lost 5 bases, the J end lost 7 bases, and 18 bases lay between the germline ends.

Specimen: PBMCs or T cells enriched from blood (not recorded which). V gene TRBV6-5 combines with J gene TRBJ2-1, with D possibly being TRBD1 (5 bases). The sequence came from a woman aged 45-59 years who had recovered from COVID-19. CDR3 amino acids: CASSPPRTSGNEQFF. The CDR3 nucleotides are TGTGCCAGCAGTCCCCCCCGCACTTCAGGGAATGAGCAGTTCTTC.